What follows are 25 T cell receptor beta chains derived from one specimen sequenced in a study of T cell responses to AZD1222 COVID-19 vaccine (dated by TCRdb to the early 2020s). Read against the paper, the sample's time point label means: about 28 days (+/-7) after the second vaccine dose. The receptor library was made with the immunoSEQ multiplex PCR assay. TCRdb holds this immuneACCESS table with in-frame rearrangements only. Some clones are missing; in checked studies, unresolved V genes explain under half, and the rest has no known cause. In this sample the table shows about 140,000 clones, approximately 87% of which occur a single time. The ten largest make up under 2% of the sample. Material: peripheral blood, obtained 28 days after the second AZD1222 dose. The receptors originated from an adult who received the AZD1222 COVID-19 vaccine.

The chain carries TRBV15 and TRBJ1-1; D might be TRBD1 (6 bases). Germline V CDR1 and CDR2: LNHNV, YYDKDF (reference sequence). The CDR3 consists of 15 residues. Trimming cost V 0 bases and J 6 bases, with 14 bases left between them. CDR3 amino acids: CATSRDRGRGAEAFF. The CDR3 nucleotides read TGTGCCACCAGCAGAGATCGAGGCAGGGGTGCTGAAGCTTTCTTT.

This clone appeared once. V usage is TRBV9 and J usage is TRBJ2-2, with D unresolved. CDR3 length: 15 residues. Trimming took off 0 bases at V and 6 bases at J, with 12 bases between the two ends. Per germline, CDR1 SGDLS and CDR2 YYNGEE. The chain's CDR3 is CASSVDSLSSGELFF. The CDR3 DNA follows: TGTGCCAGCAGCGTAGATAGCTTGAGTTCCGGGGAGCTGTTTTTT.

The chain couples TRBV10-3 to TRBJ2-1; maybe TRBD1 (7 bases). CDR3 size: 13 residues. The V gene lost 7 bases and the J gene lost 6 bases, with 13 bases spanning the gap. Looked up from germline, CDR1 is ENHRY and CDR2 is SYGVKD. For the CDR3, the DNA is TGTGCCATCACTCGACAGGGACTCAATGAGCAGTTCTTC. Amino acid sequence: CAITRQGLNEQFF.

The CDR3 is CASSLAAGGRSPLHF. CDR3 DNA: TGTGCCAGCAGCTTAGCGGCAGGGGGAAGGTCACCCCTCCACTTT. The chain recombines TRBV7-2 with TRBJ1-6, with 7 nucleotides matching TRBD1. The CDR3 loop spans 15 amino acids. Per the germline V gene, CDR1 is SGHTA and CDR2 is FQGNSA. V was clipped by 0 bases and J by 10 bases; unmatched bases: 6.

This chain links TRBV6-2 or TRBV6-3 with TRBJ2-2, with no clear D. Germline CDR1 MNHEY, CDR2 SVGEGT. Deletions cut 5 bases from V and 4 bases from J, with 14 bases between. The CDR3 loop spans 15 amino acids. The CDR3: CASSGTTGGTGELFF. CDR3 sequence (DNA): TGTGCCAGCAGTGGTACGACGGGTGGCACCGGGGAGCTGTTTTTT.

This chain connects TRBV6-1 to TRBJ1-5; D call uncertain. Trimming shortened V by 3 bases and J by 4 bases, and 10 bases separated the two germline ends. CDR1 is MNHNS, CDR2 SASEGT, per germline. The CDR3 has 14 residues. CDR3: CASSDRWGNQPQHF. The CDR3 nucleotides are TGTGCCAGCAGTGACAGGTGGGGAAATCAGCCCCAGCATTTT.

The V call is TRBV28, the J call TRBJ2-5; 10 nucleotides match TRBD2. Germline V gene sequence: CDR1 MDHEN, CDR2 SYDVKM. V shed 3 bases and J 1 base; nucleotides not matched to a gene: 2. CDR3 length: 15 amino acids. The CDR3 sequence: CASSFSGGAQETQYF. DNA of the CDR3: TGTGCCAGCAGTTTCAGCGGGGGGGCCCAAGAGACCCAGTACTTC.

The rearrangement uses TRBV28 and TRBJ2-5; the D gene is possibly TRBD1 (5 bases). From germline, CDR1 is MDHEN and CDR2 SYDVKM. V lost 5 bases, J lost 2 bases, and 18 bases lay in between. The CDR3 spans 16 residues. The CDR3 sequence: CASSEPAGLKQETQYF. The CDR3, as DNA: TGTGCCAGCAGTGAACCGGCAGGGCTTAAACAAGAGACCCAGTACTTC.

To note about this clone: In the same sample, other DNA sequences code for this CDR3. The chain is built from TRBV5-1 and TRBJ2-5; weak D call: TRBD1 (5 bases). The CDR3 has 13 amino acids. Germline values: CDR1 SGHRS, CDR2 YFSETQ. With 7 bases removed from V and 1 base from J, the gap between germline ends came to 11 bases. The CDR3 DNA sequence: TGCGCCAGCCAAACAGGCGCCCAAGAGACCCAGTACTTC. It is translated as CASQTGAQETQYF.

V is TRBV27 and J is TRBJ1-4; D call uncertain. Trimming left V 6 bases short and J 7 bases short, with 9 bases between. The CDR3 loop spans 12 amino acids. Germline V gene lookup returns CDR1 MNHEY and CDR2 SMNVEV (reference sequence). CDR3 bases: TGTGCCAGCAGGAGACTAAGTGAAAAACTGTTTTTT. Its translation is CASRRLSEKLFF.

This clone was counted once. This chain joins TRBV6-5 and TRBJ2-3; D could derive from TRBD1 or TRBD2 (5 bases each). From germline, CDR1 is MNHEY and CDR2 SVGAGI. V lost 8 bases and J 1 base, leaving 13 bases between the germline ends. The CDR3 length is 14 residues. The CDR3 nucleotides are TGTGCCAGCTGCCGGGGCCTTCGCACAGATACGCAGTATTTT. This translates into CASCRGLRTDTQYF.

This chain joins TRBV27 and TRBJ1-5, with D possibly being TRBD1 (6 bases). The CDR3 is 21 residues long. V lost 4 bases and J lost 6, with 34 bases in between. Germline V gene lookup returns CDR1 MNHEY and CDR2 SMNVEV (reference sequence). The CDR3 bases are TGTGCCAGCAGTTCTCAGGCCCGGATGTGGGACACGGAGTCCCGGGGTCAGCCCCAGCATTTT. Residues: CASSSQARMWDTESRGQPQHF.

This sequence joins TRBV6-6 and TRBJ2-7; 8 bases match TRBD2. Germline CDR1 is MNHNY and CDR2 is SVGAGI (reference sequence). The V gene end was trimmed by 8 bases and the J gene end by 0 bases; junction bases not matched to a gene: 9. The CDR3 extends over 15 amino acids. The chain's CDR3 is CASGRGGGSSYEQYF. The CDR3 bases are TGTGCCAGCGGCCGGGGGGGCGGGAGCTCCTACGAGCAGTACTTC.

The rearrangement uses TRBV6-5 and TRBJ1-1, with D unresolved. The CDR3 loop spans 15 amino acids. V lost 7 bases and J lost 3, with 18 bases in between. Germline loops: CDR1 MNHEY, CDR2 SVGAGI. The CDR3 DNA is TGTGCCAGCAAAACCCCGTTCCCGAGCGACACTGAAGCTTTCTTT. This gives the protein CASKTPFPSDTEAFF.

V is TRBV18 and J is TRBJ2-3; 7 bases match TRBD1. V dropped 6 bases and J dropped 4; count of bases not matched to a gene: 13. CDR3 length equals 16 residues. CDR1 and CDR2 from the germline V gene are KGHSH and LQKENI. The CDR3 DNA reads TGTGCCAGCTCCCCTGCCACAGGGGCGAAGTCAGATACGCAGTATTTT. Translated: CASSPATGAKSDTQYF. The complete variable domain, with remaining parts taken from reference TRBV18 and TRBJ2-3, reads NAGVMQNPRHLVRRRGQEARLRCSPMKGHSHVYWYRQLPEEGLKFMVYLQKENIIDESGMPKERFSAEFPKEGPSILRIQQVVRGDSAAYFCASSPATGAKSDTQYFGPGTRLTVL.

The CDR3 is CASSDRTKNTEAFF. Written as DNA, the CDR3 is TGTGCCAGCAGTGACAGGACAAAGAACACTGAAGCTTTCTTT. The V call is TRBV2, the J call TRBJ1-1; the D gene is possibly TRBD1 (5 bases). This CDR3 comprises 14 residues. V lost 3 bases, J lost 1 base, and 9 bases lay in between. CDR1 is SNHLY, CDR2 FYNNEI, per germline.

This clone was detected once. The same CDR3 also results from other DNA sequences found in this sample. The chain employs TRBV19 and TRBJ1-3; possibly TRBD1 for D (6 bases). Germline assignment: CDR1 LNHDA and CDR2 SQIVND (reference sequence). This CDR3 has 15 amino acids. V was clipped by 5 bases and J by 0 bases, with 11 bases between them. The CDR3 protein is CASSATGSSGNTIYF. DNA for the CDR3: TGTGCCAGTAGTGCGACAGGCAGCTCTGGAAACACCATATATTTT.

The chain uses TRBV19 and TRBJ1-2; D uncertain. The V end lost 8 bases, the J end lost 4 bases, and 20 bases lay between the germline ends. This CDR3 spans 15 amino acids. Germline CDR1 LNHDA, CDR2 SQIVND (reference sequence). The CDR3 nucleotides read TGTGCCAGTTACGGGTTCGTTGGGGTCCGCTATGGCTACACCTTC. Translated: CASYGFVGVRYGYTF. Full variable domain (outside the CDR3, taken from reference TRBV19 and TRBJ1-2): DGGITQSPKYLFRKEGQNVTLSCEQNLNHDAMYWYRQDPGQGLRLIYYSQIVNDFQKGDIAEGYSVSREKKESFPLTVTSAQKNPTAFYLCASYGFVGVRYGYTFGSGTRLTVV.

V gene TRBV7-3 combines with J gene TRBJ1-6, with 8 positions matching TRBD1. This CDR3 is built from 13 residues. The trim removed 10 bases at V and 7 bases at J, leaving 6 bases unmatched. CDR1 SGHTA and CDR2 FQGTGA come from the germline V gene. This CDR3 reads CATRTGRNSPLHF. CDR3 bases: TGTGCCACCCGGACAGGGCGGAATTCACCCCTCCACTTT.

This clone came up once. This chain uses TRBV6-6 with TRBJ1-2, with unresolved D. Per the germline V gene, CDR1 is MNHNY and CDR2 is SVGAGI (reference sequence). This CDR3 is 15 amino acids long. With 0 bases removed from V and 4 bases from J, the gap between germline ends came to 12 bases. The CDR3 DNA sequence: TGTGCCAGCAGTTACTCGGTCCCAGAGCTCTATGGCTACACCTTC. It specifies CASSYSVPELYGYTF.

The CDR3 DNA is TGTGCCAGCAGCTTGCCTGCGATGGGGACAGGAGTCACTGAAGCTTTCTTT. Translated: CASSLPAMGTGVTEAFF. The chain joins TRBV5-4 to TRBJ1-1, with 8 bases matching TRBD1. Trimming took 1 base from V and 4 from J; bases not matched to a gene: 12. Germline V lookup: CDR1 SGHNT, CDR2 YYREEE (reference sequence). The CDR3 is made up of 17 amino acids.

This clone came up a few times. The rearrangement uses TRBV5-1 and TRBJ1-3; possible D gene TRBD1, 5 bases. CDR1 SGHRS and CDR2 YFSETQ come from the germline V gene. The CDR3 contains 15 residues. The V and J ends lost 4 bases and 0 bases respectively, with 11 bases between them. CDR3: CASSPGTASGNTIYF. CDR3 nucleotide sequence: TGCGCCAGCAGCCCAGGGACTGCCTCTGGAAACACCATATATTTT.

The gene calls are TRBV7-8 and TRBJ2-1; 13 nucleotides match TRBD2. The CDR3 is 17 residues long. Trimming at V came to 0 bases and at J to 9 bases, leaving 8 bases not matched to a gene. Per germline, CDR1 SGHVS and CDR2 FQNEAQ. The CDR3, as DNA: TGTGCCAGCAGCTTAGCTGTCACTAGCGGGAGGGGAAGTGAGCAGTTCTTC. This sequence encodes CASSLAVTSGRGSEQFF.

The chain couples TRBV29-1 to TRBJ2-3, with 7 positions matching TRBD2. The CDR3 is 14 residues long. Looked up from germline, CDR1 is SQVTM and CDR2 is ANQGSEA. J lost 5 bases, V lost 3 bases, and 8 bases had no gene match. CDR3 sequence (DNA): TGCAGCGTTGAGCGCGGGAGAGGAGGAGATACGCAGTATTTT. Translating gives CSVERGRGGDTQYF.

This chain links TRBV5-6 with TRBJ1-6, with 7 nucleotides matching TRBD1. The ends lost 0 bases at V and 4 bases at J; junction bases unmatched: 1. CDR1 and CDR2 (germline): SGHDT, YYEEEE. The CDR3 is made up of 15 amino acids. The DNA of the CDR3 is TGTGCCAGCAGCTTGGACAGGGGATATAATTCACCCCTCCACTTT. This translates into CASSLDRGYNSPLHF.